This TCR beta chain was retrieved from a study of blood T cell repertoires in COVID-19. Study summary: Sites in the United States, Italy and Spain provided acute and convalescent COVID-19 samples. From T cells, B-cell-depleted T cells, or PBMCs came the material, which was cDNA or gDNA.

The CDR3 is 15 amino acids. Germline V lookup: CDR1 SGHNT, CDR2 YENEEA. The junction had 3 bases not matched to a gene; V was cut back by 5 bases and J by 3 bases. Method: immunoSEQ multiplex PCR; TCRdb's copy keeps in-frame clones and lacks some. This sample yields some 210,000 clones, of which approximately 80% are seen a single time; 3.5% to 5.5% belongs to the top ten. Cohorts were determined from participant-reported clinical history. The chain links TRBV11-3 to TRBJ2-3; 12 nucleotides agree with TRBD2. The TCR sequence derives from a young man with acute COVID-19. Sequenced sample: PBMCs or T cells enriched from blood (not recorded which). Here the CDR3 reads CASSPGLAGTDTQYF. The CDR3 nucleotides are TGTGCCAGCAGCCCCGGACTAGCGGGGACAGATACGCAGTATTTT.